This TCR beta chain derives from a study of CD8 T cells in Susac syndrome. Treatment-naive patients with stable or active relapsing-remitting disease were the multiple sclerosis controls. The authors negatively isolated CD8+ and CD4+ T cells and FACS-enriched TEMRA cells. To note about this clonotype: Its antigen is unidentified.

After extraction with the RNeasy kit, about 0.45 to 1 ug of the RNA was reverse transcribed using random hexamers. Amplification of the TCR beta CDR3 was carried out by immunoSEQ multiplex PCR, which spanned a total of 54 Vbeta and 13 Jbeta segments. TCRdb reprocessed the immunoSEQ multiplex PCR reads via MiXCR and lists one record per CDR3 protein. The data contain approximately 140,000 distinct CDR3 sequences, 90% to 95% of them singletons. Overall study findings and caveats: A relatively small number of individuals underwent TCR sequencing and HLA analysis.

The CDR3 has 13 residues. Germline CDR1 reads MGHRA; CDR2 reads YSYEKL. Between the trimmed V and J ends, which lost 3 bases and 3 bases, there was a span of 9 bases. The sequencing input was CD4+ T cells from PBMCs. The clonotype was recovered from a human donor with multiple sclerosis. The J gene is TRBJ2-7, the V gene TRBV4-1, with a tentative D call TRBD2 (6 bases). The CDR3 DNA reads TGCGCCAGCAGCCAGGTGGGGGGCTACGAGCAGTACTTC. This translates into CASSQVGGYEQYF.